This T cell receptor beta chain was found in a study of OX40 agonist ivuxolimab in advanced cancers. Across the study: The patients received ivuxolimab by intravenous route every 2 weeks at 0.01 to 10 mg/kg. Of mixed ages from about 23 to 79 and averaging approximately 60 years, the group was roughly 83% male. Every patient in dose escalation had hepatocellular carcinoma, melanoma, renal cell or head and neck cancer.

Blood specimens came from baseline, cycle 4 day 1, and cycle 7 day 1. Assay: immunoSEQ multiplex PCR; the TCRdb copy retains only in-frame clones and omits some. Of fewer than 25,000 clones in the sample, approximately 88% were seen once. Germline values: CDR1 MDHEN, CDR2 SYDVKM. The germline V and J ends were trimmed by 10 bases and 7 bases, with 10 bases remaining between them. CDR3 length equals 10 residues. The rearrangement joins TRBV28 to TRBJ1-2; tentatively, D is TRBD1 (6 bases). Here the sequenced sample was CD4+ or CD8+ T cells sorted from blood, taken in a trial of the OX40 agonist ivuxolimab. The clonotype was recovered from an adult with an advanced solid tumor such as melanoma, head and neck, liver or kidney cancer. In nucleotides, the CDR3 is TGTGCCACTCTAGGGGGTGGCTACACCTTC. This codes for CATLGGGYTF.